These T cell receptor beta chains were read from a single sample in a study of OX40 agonist ivuxolimab in advanced cancers. Assay used: immunoSEQ multiplex PCR; TCRdb lists only in-frame clones, some missing. In the table there are 100,000 or so clones, about 84% of which are singletons. The specimen was CD4+ or CD8+ T cells sorted from blood, collected in a trial of the OX40 agonist ivuxolimab. The receptors come from an adult with an advanced solid tumor such as melanoma, head and neck, liver or kidney cancer. CDR3s leave out the opening cysteine and the closing phenylalanine or tryptophan.

J: TRBJ1-1; V: TRBV19; CDR3: ASSMQGRKAF
J: TRBJ2-7; V: TRBV29-1; CDR3: SVGGYEQY
J: TRBJ2-4; V: TRBV27; CDR3: ASSPRSGGLGAKNIQY
J: TRBJ1-2; V: TRBV7-2; CDR3: ASSLDGTTYGYT
J: TRBJ1-3; V: TRBV5-1; CDR3: ASSFNSYSGNTIY
J: TRBJ2-7; V: TRBV6-5; CDR3: ASSYSLSDYEQY
J: TRBJ2-1; V: TRBV6-6; CDR3: ASSWRDNEQF
J: TRBJ2-7; V: TRBV7-9; CDR3: ASSLKPSDEQY
J: TRBJ2-7; V: TRBV5-1; CDR3: ASSLTSGPSYEQY
J: TRBJ2-1; V: TRBV15; CDR3: ATSTVGIYNEQF
J: TRBJ2-1; V: TRBV18; CDR3: ASSGSSGSNEQF
J: TRBJ1-1; V: TRBV7-9; CDR3: ASTRRGTEAF
J: TRBJ2-3; V: TRBV11-2; CDR3: ASSLVDRGGDTQY
J: TRBJ2-7; V: TRBV7-6; CDR3: ASSSIRGRNYEQY
J: TRBJ1-5; V: TRBV10-3; CDR3: AISEFGQGDSGNQPQH
J: TRBJ1-1; V: TRBV6-5; CDR3: ASSPDRVVAEAF
J: TRBJ2-5; V: TRBV12-5; CDR3: ASGSTGLAETQY